This T cell receptor (beta chain) was observed in a study of T cell responses to AZD1222 COVID-19 vaccine. For the study at large: Second doses were pooled across both intervals (about 4 or about 12 weeks).

Here immunoSEQ multiplex PCR was the method, and the copy in TCRdb shows in-frame clones only, minus some. The data hold roughly 250,000 clones, with 90% to 95% observed a single time. Trimming left V 6 bases short and J 2 bases short, with 14 bases between. Germline lookup yields CDR1 SGHAT and CDR2 FQNNGV. The CDR3 covers 15 residues. About this clone itself: Its antigen is currently unknown.

Study outcomes and limitations: The donor cohort was predominantly white British with a female majority, and clonal diversity may have been underestimated.

The sample was peripheral blood, taken on day 0 of AZD1222 vaccination. The chain joins TRBV11-2 to TRBJ2-1, with D perhaps TRBD2 (6 bases). This TCR was recovered from an adult in good health. In nucleotides, the CDR3 is TGTGCCAGCAGGGGGACTCCCGGGGCCTACAATGAGCAGTTCTTC. Its translation: CASRGTPGAYNEQFF.